One and the same sample provided the 9 T cell receptor beta chains below, sequenced in a study of T cells after yellow fever vaccination (dated by TCRdb to between 2017 and 2020). Sample treatment or condition, as interpreted from the label and publication: live attenuated yellow fever vaccine strain. Library construction relied on 5' RACE. The data were produced on an Illumina HiSeq 2500. TCRdb redid the processing of the public reads, applying fastp at Q25 and MiXCR, and retained in-frame beta chains. Each CDR3 protein appears once, grouped with its most common genes and DNA. This sample holds 400,000 or so distinct CDR3 sequences; around a tenth were observed only once. Together, the top ten hold more than 15% of the sample. Sample: PBMCs, taken on the day of the first yellow fever vaccination. Every receptor here comes from a man aged 18 to 30 who received the YFV17D yellow fever vaccine.

The gene calls are TRBV5-1 and TRBJ2-1; D is unresolved. CDR1 is SGHRS, CDR2 YFSETQ, per germline. This CDR3 spans 14 amino acids. V gave up 5 bases and J gave up 9 bases, with 18 bases separating them. DNA of the CDR3: TGCGCCAGCAGTACCGGGTTGGATTTGGGTGAGCAGTTCTTC. It specifies CASSTGLDLGEQFF.

This clonotype was seen at least ten times. The gene calls are TRBV5-1 and TRBJ2-1; TRBD2 aligns across 10 bases. CDR1 and CDR2 (germline): SGHRS, YFSETQ. The CDR3 spans 16 residues. Trimming cost V 4 bases and J 7 bases; bases outside gene matches: 11. In DNA, the CDR3 is TGCGCCAGCAGCCTCCCTAGCGGGGGAGTCTCGAATGAGCAGTTCTTC. Translating it yields CASSLPSGGVSNEQFF.

The gene calls are TRBV5-4 and TRBJ2-5; the D is unclear. V was clipped by 4 bases and J by 2 bases, with 15 bases between them. The CDR3 covers 15 residues. Germline CDR1 is SGHNT and CDR2 is YYREEE (reference sequence). This CDR3 reads CASSAPVLGQETQYF. As DNA, the CDR3 is TGTGCCAGCAGCGCCCCAGTACTGGGACAAGAGACCCAGTACTTC.

The chain uses TRBV18 and TRBJ1-2; D is ambiguous. V dropped 4 bases and J dropped 6 bases, with 15 bases sitting between them. There are 14 residues in the CDR3. Germline V gene data show CDR1 as KGHSH and CDR2 as LQKENI. The DNA for the CDR3 is TGTGCCAGCTCACAAGGCCCCGGTTTTAATGGCTACACCTTC. Protein sequence: CASSQGPGFNGYTF.

There are many counts of this clonotype. This rearrangement joins TRBV7-2 to TRBJ2-2; 11 nucleotides match TRBD1. Germline CDR1 and CDR2: SGHTA and FQGNSA. The V segment lost 3 bases and the J segment 5 bases; nucleotides outside the gene matches: 2. The CDR3 spans 15 residues. The CDR3 sequence: CASSFGQGATGELFF. CDR3 nucleotides: TGTGCCAGCAGCTTTGGACAGGGGGCTACCGGGGAGCTGTTTTTT.

This chain links TRBV4-2 with TRBJ1-5; unclear D gene. Per the germline V gene, CDR1 is LGHNA and CDR2 is YNFKEQ. Trimming cost V 4 bases and J 0 bases, with 10 bases left between them. There are 15 residues in the CDR3. The CDR3 here is CASSPSRTSNQPQHF. The CDR3 region has the DNA TGTGCCAGCAGCCCTTCCCGAACTAGCAATCAGCCCCAGCATTTT.

Turning to this clonotype: The germline gene is not matched at one end of the junction; a read error may be the cause. V usage is TRBV5-6 and J usage is TRBJ2-2; no clear D. CDR3 size: 14 residues. Germline CDR1 SGHDT, CDR2 YYEEEE. This CDR3 is CASSFGLNSGELFF. The CDR3 DNA is TGTGCCAGCAGCTTTGGATTGAACAGCGGGGAGCTGTTTTTT.

This clonotype was found many times. The chain links TRBV7-9 to TRBJ2-7; D is unclear. The CDR3 loop spans 14 amino acids. Trimming shortened V by 5 bases and J by 4 bases, and 15 bases separated the two germline ends. Germline V gives CDR1 SEHNR, CDR2 FQNEAQ (reference sequence). The CDR3 reads CASSRSSAQYEQYF. Here the CDR3 DNA reads TGTGCCAGCAGCCGTAGCTCTGCTCAATACGAGCAGTACTTC.

The table lists this clonotype with a few counts. The chain joins TRBV20-1 to TRBJ2-7, with TRBD1 matching 8 bases. The V gene's germline CDR1 is DFQATT and CDR2 SNEGSKA (reference sequence). The trim removed 7 bases at V and 0 bases at J, leaving 5 bases unmatched. The CDR3 totals 13 residues. For the CDR3, the DNA is TGCAGTGTTAACAGGGGGAGCTCCTACGAGCAGTACGTC. It specifies CSVNRGSSYEQYV.